This T cell receptor (beta chain) was retrieved from a study of blood T cell repertoires in COVID-19 (dated by TCRdb to 2020 to 2021). With respect to the entire study: Samples from collaborators originated in the United States, Italy and Spain and spanned both the acute and convalescent phases of COVID-19. The prospective study material was composed of cDNA or gDNA derived from T cells, B-cell-depleted T cells, or PBMCs. The dataset comprised deeply sampled blood TCRbeta repertoires from subjects exposed to, actively infected with, or recovered from COVID-19. The repertoires were released in a freely available public database meant as a resource for research on the immune response to SARS-CoV-2. Samples were obtained from the ongoing ImmuneRACE study (first 160 participants) and from over 1,000 subjects provided by 6 global collaborators. A de-identified subject ID, COVID-19 status, age in years and sex were almost always included in the sample metadata. Where available, HLA class I and class II types were obtained from metadata supplied by the sample provider rather than from assay-based typing. General findings and caveats noted by the study authors: How much clinical and demographic metadata was included differed by source and by participant, and the metadata was provided uncurated.

For CDR1 and CDR2, the germline V gene lists SQVTM and ANQGSEA. Trimming takes 3 bases off V and 1 base off J; junction bases not matched to a gene: 4. The CDR3 numbers 14 residues from cysteine through phenylalanine. Just CDR3 DNA is preserved here, 42 bases in frame from base 1. About this clone itself: The antigen it recognizes is unknown. Base-call qualities are not available, and no considerably larger clone is one nucleotide away.

Collaborating institutions collected whole blood in K2EDTA tubes following their own protocols. For TCRbeta analysis, collaborators shipped samples in one of three forms: frozen whole blood, isolated PBMCs, or DNA extracted from either of those sample types. TCRbeta CDR3 regions were amplified from genomic DNA using the immunoSEQ Assay, a bias-controlled multiplex PCR. The paper's data handling went like this. Nucleated cell counts per sample were estimated from amplification of reference gene primers within the assay. To quantify the absolute abundance of each unique TCRbeta CDR3 rearrangement, sequence reads were collapsed and filtered. For each sample, productive Simpson clonality was calculated as the square root of Simpson's diversity index across productive rearrangements. The source is immuneACCESS, and TCRdb retained only in-frame sequences with V and J called. Part of the clones is not carried over; for the studies checked, unresolved V genes explain less than half of this, and the remainder is unexplained. The V and J calls and clone size were taken over from that table, and D and trimming were inferred from the DNA. In this sample the table shows around 100,000 clones, around 79% of which occur a single time. Approximately 22% of the sample is held by the ten biggest clonotypes.

Recombination joined TRBV29-1 with TRBJ1-1; TRBD1 matches 8 bases in the middle. The sample taken for sequencing was peripheral blood. This clonotype was sampled from a man aged 65-85 years with active or convalescent COVID-19. The nucleotide sequence is TGCAGCGTTGACCAAACAGGGGGGAACACTGAAGCTTTCTTT. The translation is CSVDQTGGNTEAFF. This CDR3, with the reference TRBV29-1 and TRBJ1-1 proteins standing in past its ends, gives the full variable domain SAVISQKPSRDICQRGTSLTIQCQVDSQVTMMFWYRQQPGQSLTLIATANQGSEATYESGFVIDKFPISRPNLTFSTLTVSNMSPEDSSIYLCSVDQTGGNTEAFFGQGTRLTVV.